One sample yielded the 9 T cell receptor beta chains listed below, sequenced in a study of blood T cell repertoires in COVID-19. Libraries were prepared by immunoSEQ multiplex PCR; TCRdb keeps only in-frame clonotypes and omits some of them. The sample lists hundreds of thousands of clones; 85% to 90% were seen once. The sample taken for sequencing was PBMCs or T cells enriched from blood (not recorded which). The receptors here all came from a man aged 25-45 years who had recovered from COVID-19.

The CDR3 coding sequence is TGTGCCAGCAGTGTGACTAGCGGGAGGACGGGCGGGGAGCTGTTTTTT. The encoded protein is CASSVTSGRTGGELFF. The chain employs TRBV2 and TRBJ2-2, with 13 positions matching TRBD2. The CDR3 extends over 16 amino acids. CDR1 is SNHLY, CDR2 FYNNEI, per germline. Trimming cost V 4 bases and J 7 bases; bases outside gene matches: 6.

The chain employs TRBV28 and TRBJ1-3, with D possibly being TRBD1 (5 bases). Germline CDR1 is MDHEN and CDR2 is SYDVKM. With 5 bases removed from V and 0 bases from J, the gap between germline ends came to 11 bases. The CDR3 contains 15 residues. CDR3 sequence (DNA): TGTGCCAGCAGTCAGGGCCCCTCCTCTGGAAACACCATATATTTT. This translates into CASSQGPSSGNTIYF.

The chain carries TRBV28 and TRBJ2-7; TRBD2 agrees at 11 bases. After removal of 5 bases from V and 3 bases from J, the junction contained 6 bases not matched to a gene. Germline lookup yields CDR1 MDHEN and CDR2 SYDVKM. The CDR3 sequence is 15 residues long. The CDR3 DNA reads as TGTGCCAGCAGTGGACTAGCGGGTGACTTCTACGAGCAGTACTTC. It specifies CASSGLAGDFYEQYF.

A word on this clone: This CDR3 is also generated by other DNA sequences in the sample. The chain employs TRBV11-2 and TRBJ2-5; D gene uncertain. The CDR3 has 11 residues. Trimming shortened V by 4 bases and J by 2 bases, and 2 bases separated the two germline ends. Germline V gene lookup returns CDR1 SGHAT and CDR2 FQNNGV. The CDR3 DNA reads TGTGCCAGCAGCTCACAAGAGACCCAGTACTTC. It encodes CASSSQETQYF.

V gene TRBV3-1 (or the pseudogene TRBV3-2) combines with J gene TRBJ1-3; no reliable D call. The V and J ends lost 4 bases and 0 bases respectively, with 10 bases between them. CDR1 LGHDT and CDR2 YNNKEL come from the germline V gene (reference sequence). The CDR3 totals 15 residues. The CDR3 DNA follows: TGTGCCAGCAGCCCGACCGGAGCCTCTGGAAACACCATATATTTT. Translated, it gives CASSPTGASGNTIYF.

This clone appeared a few times. The chain joins TRBV7-6 to TRBJ2-4, with 11 bases identical to TRBD1. CDR3 length equals 18 residues. V was pared by 11 bases and J by 1 base, with 16 bases of the junction left unmatched. Germline lookup yields CDR1 SGHVS and CDR2 FNYEAQ. CDR3 sequence (DNA): TGTGCCGGCCACAGGGACAGGGGGTTTCTTTTGGCCAAAAACATTCAGTACTTC. Its translation is CAGHRDRGFLLAKNIQYF.

The chain joins TRBV27 to TRBJ1-1, with 9 positions matching TRBD1. The J segment lost 1 base and the V segment lost 8 bases, leaving 8 bases of the junction unmatched. Germline CDR1 is MNHEY and CDR2 is SMNVEV (reference sequence). The length of the CDR3 is 15 residues. The CDR3 region is CASLPPGQGNTEAFF. The CDR3 DNA follows: TGTGCCAGCTTGCCTCCGGGACAGGGGAACACTGAAGCTTTCTTT.

V and J are TRBV27 and TRBJ2-1; TRBD1 agrees at 11 bases. The trim removed 1 base at V and 9 bases at J, leaving 8 bases unmatched. There are 16 residues in the CDR3. The V gene's germline CDR1 is MNHEY and CDR2 SMNVEV (reference sequence). For the CDR3, the DNA is TGTGCCAGCAGTTTATTACCGGGACAGGGGGATTCTGAGCAGTTCTTC. This encodes CASSLLPGQGDSEQFF.

This sequence joins TRBV7-2 and TRBJ2-3; D remains ambiguous. Per the germline V gene, CDR1 is SGHTA and CDR2 is FQGNSA. V shed 1 base and J shed 9 bases, with 8 bases lying between them. The CDR3 is 12 residues long. CDR3 protein: CASSLDRLTQYF. CDR3 nucleotides: TGTGCCAGCAGCTTAGATCGTCTGACGCAGTATTTT. The full variable domain, with the rest looked up from reference TRBV7-2 and TRBJ2-3, is GAGVSQSPSNKVTEKGKDVELRCDPISGHTALYWYRQSLGQGLEFLIYFQGNSAPDKSGLPSDRFSAERTGGSVSTLTIQRTQQEDSAVYLCASSLDRLTQYFGPGTRLTVL.